This T cell receptor beta chain derives from a study of beta chain features in type 1 diabetes. The authors reverse transcribed all of the isolated RNA, so sequencing captured expressed TCRB transcripts. Profiled with immunoSEQ multiplex PCR; TCRdb holds only in-frame clones, not every one. In the table there are hundreds of thousands of clones, 15% to 18% of which are singletons. This clone appeared a few times. This receptor was obtained from a man aged 18 to 29 in good health. The source material was naive CD4+ T cells from blood.

The CDR3 here is CASSVVAGVSSYEQYF. Here the CDR3 DNA reads TGTGCCAGCAGCGTAGTAGCGGGCGTGAGCTCCTACGAGCAGTACTTC. The rearrangement links TRBV9 to TRBJ2-7; 7 bases match TRBD2. J gave up 0 bases and V 0 bases, and 6 bases lay outside the gene matches. Germline V gene data show CDR1 as SGDLS and CDR2 as YYNGEE. The CDR3 is 16 residues long.